A selection of T cell receptor beta chains follows, all from one sample in a study of blood T cell repertoires in COVID-19. Measured with immunoSEQ multiplex PCR; TCRdb has only the in-frame clones, and not every one. The sample has 60,000 to 70,000 clones, 82% seen once. The sequenced sample was peripheral blood. The origin of the receptors is a man aged 60 to 75 with acute or convalescent COVID-19. Both conserved end residues are part of each CDR3. Fields, in order: D gene, clone size, J gene, V gene, CDR3 DNA, CDR3 protein. A D gene is named only where the DNA matches it firmly. Clone size, where shown, is once, few, many, or a class for clones that have expanded.

TRBD1 . TRBJ1-4 TRBV3-1/TRBV3-2 TGTGCCAGCAGCCAAGATCGGCAGGGGGCAGGGGAAAAACTGTTTTTT CASSQDRQGAGEKLFF
TRBD1 . TRBJ1-2 TRBV5-5 TGTGCCAGCAGCTTGGCAGGGGGGAATGGCTACACCTTC CASSLAGGNGYTF
. . TRBJ1-2 TRBV19 TGTGCCAGTAGCCCCAGGCCGTATGGCTACACCTTC CASSPRPYGYTF
. . TRBJ1-6 TRBV2 TGTGCCAGCAGTGAGGAGCGTTCACCCCTCCACTTT CASSEERSPLHF
TRBD1 . TRBJ1-2 TRBV6-5 TGTGCCAGCAGATCGGGACAGGCGGCCTATGGCTACACCTTC CASRSGQAAYGYTF
. . TRBJ2-1 TRBV9 TGTGCCAGCAGCGTTGCAGGGGGGCGCCAGACCCTAGTAGAGCAGTTCTTC CASSVAGGRQTLVEQFF
. . TRBJ2-5 TRBV19 TGTGCCAGTAGTATCGGGTGGACTAAAGAGACCCAGTACTTC CASSIGWTKETQYF
TRBD2 . TRBJ2-3 TRBV4-2 TGTGCCAGCAGCCAAGATAGTAGCGGGGGTCCCACAGATACGCAGTATTTT CASSQDSSGGPTDTQYF
TRBD1 . TRBJ1-2 TRBV18 TGTGCCAGCTCACCATTGGACAGGTCTAACTATGGCTACACCTTC CASSPLDRSNYGYTF
TRBD1 few TRBJ1-2 TRBV29-1 TGCAGCGTCCGCTTAGAGACAGGGTTCAATGGCTACACCTTC CSVRLETGFNGYTF
. . TRBJ2-5 TRBV15 TGTGCCACCAGCAGAGTGTCGACTGGAGAGACCCAGTACTTC CATSRVSTGETQYF
. few TRBJ1-6 TRBV2 TGTGCCAGCAGTGGGGCCGGCAACTTAAATTCACCCCTCCACTTT CASSGAGNLNSPLHF
. . TRBJ1-6 TRBV30 TGTGCCTGGGGACAGTACCCATCACCCCTCCACTTT CAWGQYPSPLHF
. . TRBJ2-3 TRBV4-3 TGCGCCAGCAGCCCTCCAAAGGCGGACTCTGGAGGTCCAGATACGCAGTATTTT CASSPPKADSGGPDTQYF
. . TRBJ1-3 TRBV10-2 TGCGCCAGTTCCATGGGGGGCTCTGGAAACACCATATATTTT CASSMGGSGNTIYF
. . TRBJ2-2 TRBV29-1 TGCAGCGGCGCAGCCGGGAGAGGGGGGGAGCTGTTTTTT CSGAAGRGGELFF
TRBD1 . TRBJ1-5 TRBV7-9 TGTGCCAGCAGCTGGACAGGGGGCCATCAGCCCCAGCATTTT CASSWTGGHQPQHF
. . TRBJ2-2 TRBV30 TGTGCCTGGAGTGTACAAAGATTCGCTTACACCGGGGAGCTGTTTTTT CAWSVQRFAYTGELFF
TRBD1 . TRBJ1-2 TRBV6-5 TGTGCCAGCAGTTCCGACCGGACAGGTTTTCTCTATGGCTACACCTTC CASSSDRTGFLYGYTF
. . TRBJ2-5 TRBV6-6 TGTGCCAGCACCCCCAGGGCGGGGGCCGGACAGACCCAGTACTTC CASTPRAGAGQTQYF
TRBD2 . TRBJ2-5 TRBV5-8 TGTGCCAGCAGCTTGGATCTAGCGGCATTCCAAGAGACCCAGTACTTC CASSLDLAAFQETQYF
. . TRBJ1-2 TRBV6-5 TGTGCCAGCAGCATTGGGGCTCGGCACTATGGCTACACCTTC CASSIGARHYGYTF
. . TRBJ2-7 TRBV27 TGTGCCAGCAGTTTAATAAGGGGTTTTTCCTACGAGCAGTACTTC CASSLIRGFSYEQYF
TRBD1 once TRBJ1-6 TRBV7-9 TGTGCCAGCAGCCGAGGACAGGGGTACTCACCCCTCCACTTT CASSRGQGYSPLHF
. once TRBJ1-5 TRBV6-5 TGTGCCAGCAGTTCCGGAAGGGGGGGTAGCAATCAGCCCCAGCATTTT CASSSGRGGSNQPQHF
TRBD2 . TRBJ2-5 TRBV7-9 TGTGCCAGCAGCGTAGCGGGAGGTCTGGAGACCCAGTACTTC CASSVAGGLETQYF
. . TRBJ2-5 TRBV7-9 TGTGCCAGCAGCTTTGCAGGGGTCGAGACCCAGTACTTC CASSFAGVETQYF
. . TRBJ2-1 TRBV6-2/TRBV6-3 TGTGCCAGCAGTCCCCGCTCACAGGTGGCATCCTACAATGAGCAGTTCTTC CASSPRSQVASYNEQFF
. . TRBJ2-2 TRBV5-1 TGCGCCAGCAGCCAATCGACTGCGAACACCGGGGAGCTGTTTTTT CASSQSTANTGELFF
TRBD1 . TRBJ1-5 TRBV7-2 TGTGCCAGCAGCTCCAGACAGGGAGTGGGGCCCCAGCATTTT CASSSRQGVGPQHF
. . TRBJ2-3 TRBV27 TGTGCCAGCAGTTTAGGAAGACTTAGCACAGATACGCAGTATTTT CASSLGRLSTDTQYF
. . TRBJ2-3 TRBV24-1 TGTGCCACCAGTGATTTTACCGGGACAGATACGCAGTATTTT CATSDFTGTDTQYF
. . TRBJ2-6 TRBV27 TGTGCCAGCCACCGCTCCCCCCTCGGAGTCAACTCTGGGGCCAACGTCCTGACTTTC CASHRSPLGVNSGANVLTF
TRBD1 . TRBJ2-5 TRBV18 TGTGCCAGCTCAGCCCAGCCGGGACAGGGGATCTTGGAGACCCAGTACTTC CASSAQPGQGILETQYF
TRBD1 . TRBJ1-2 TRBV5-1 TGCGCCAGCAGCCTGCGGACAGGGGGCGATATCTCCACTCATGGCTACACCTTC CASSLRTGGDISTHGYTF
TRBD2 . TRBJ2-7 TRBV5-4 TGTGCCAGCAGCTTGCCAAGCGGGGACTCCTACGAGCAGTACTTC CASSLPSGDSYEQYF
. once TRBJ1-6 TRBV9 TGTGCCAGCAGCGTAGGTGAGGGTTTCAGCTCCTATAATTCACCCCTCCACTTT CASSVGEGFSSYNSPLHF
. . TRBJ1-2 TRBV7-2 TGTGCCAGCAGCTTAACAAACAGTGCTAACTATGGCTACACCTTC CASSLTNSANYGYTF
TRBD1 . TRBJ1-2 TRBV30 TGTGCCTGGATCGGGACAGGGGATGGCTACACCTTC CAWIGTGDGYTF
. . TRBJ1-1 TRBV18 TGTGCCAGCTCACGAGAAAAAGGCAGGCTGAACACTGAAGCTTTCTTT CASSREKGRLNTEAFF
. . TRBJ2-7 TRBV6-5 TGTGCCAGCAGTTACCTTACTGGCGAGCAGTACTTC CASSYLTGEQYF
. . TRBJ2-1 TRBV3-1/TRBV3-2 TGTGCCAGCAGCCAAGATCTCCCTTCCTACAATGAGCAGTTCTTC CASSQDLPSYNEQFF
. . TRBJ2-3 TRBV5-4 TGTGCCAGCAGCTTGGCCACAGCGGGTGGAGATACGCAGTATTTT CASSLATAGGDTQYF
. . TRBJ2-1 TRBV4-3 TGCGCCAGCAGCCTAGAGGAGGGACGCCAACATGAGCAGTTCTTC CASSLEEGRQHEQFF
. . TRBJ1-6 TRBV7-9 TGTGCCAGCAGCTTAGGGACAGTTAATTCACCCCTCCACTTT CASSLGTVNSPLHF
TRBD1 . TRBJ1-5 TRBV30 TGTGCCTGGAGTGTACGGGGGGCAGGGGGCTTTCAGCCCCAGCATTTT CAWSVRGAGGFQPQHF
TRBD1 few TRBJ1-5 TRBV2 TGTGCCACCTCGAGACAGGGTGGTCAGCCCCAGCATTTT CATSRQGGQPQHF
TRBD2 . TRBJ2-5 TRBV11-2 TGTGCCAGCAGCTTAGGGGGGGGACCAGGGAGCGAGACCCAGTACTTC CASSLGGGPGSETQYF
TRBD1 . TRBJ2-2 TRBV7-8 TGTGCCAGCAGCTTAGAGGGGGCGGCGAACACCGGGGAGCTGTTTTTT CASSLEGAANTGELFF
TRBD1 . TRBJ1-5 TRBV4-1 TGCGCCAGCAGCCAAACAGGGGGCAATCAGCCCCAGCATTTT CASSQTGGNQPQHF
. . TRBJ1-2 TRBV6-5 TGTGCCAGCAGTTACTCGCGGAGTTCTCACTATGGCTACACCTTC CASSYSRSSHYGYTF
. . TRBJ2-2 TRBV6-2/TRBV6-3 TGTGCCAGCAGTTACGGATTTGCGGGATACACCGGGGAGCTGTTTTTT CASSYGFAGYTGELFF
. . TRBJ1-5 TRBV7-9 TGTGCCAGCAGCTTAGGCCGGGTGGATCAGCCCCAGCATTTT CASSLGRVDQPQHF
TRBD2 . TRBJ2-3 TRBV20-1 TGCAGTGCTAGTCGGGGGGTAGGGCAGGGAGGCACAGATACGCAGTATTTT CSASRGVGQGGTDTQYF
TRBD2 . TRBJ2-5 TRBV7-8 TGTGCCAGCAGCTTAGGACGGACTAGCCTACCGTGGGAGACCCAGTACTTC CASSLGRTSLPWETQYF